This is a list of T cell receptor beta chains from one sample in a study of CD8+CD57+ T cells in acquired aplastic anemia. MiXCR, applied by TCRdb to the reads, yields one record per CDR3 protein. This sample carries hundreds of thousands of distinct CDR3 sequences, 40% to 60% of them seen once, and the ten largest clones take just under 20%. The sequencing sample was made of sorted CD4+, CD8+, or CD8+CD57+ T cells (not recorded which) from PBMCs. The origin of the receptors is a human donor with aplastic anemia. Each CDR3 is given with its conserved first and last residue. Each record gives: V gene, J gene, clone size, D gene, CDR3 DNA, CDR3 protein. D genes are given only for firm matches. Clone size is given for some rows only: seen once, a few or many times, or a class if the clone is expanded.

>TRBV6-2/TRBV6-3|TRBJ1-3|once|.
TGTGCCAGCAGTTACGATTTTGGGGGGCCCGTCGGAAACACCATATATTTT
CASSYDFGGPVGNTIYF
>TRBV7-6|TRBJ1-1|few|.
TGTGCCAGCAGCTTAGGGTCAGGGACTGAAGCTTTCTTT
CASSLGSGTEAFF
>TRBV15|TRBJ2-3|.|TRBD2
TGTGCCACCAGCAGCGGCGACTGGGGACTAGCGGGGCTCACAGATACGCAGTATTTT
CATSSGDWGLAGLTDTQYF
>TRBV4-1|TRBJ2-5|many|.
TGCGCCAGCAGCCAAGACCACCGGGAGCGGAAAGAGACCCAGTACTTC
CASSQDHRERKETQYF
>TRBV2|TRBJ2-1|.|TRBD2
TGTGCCAGCAGTCCCCGACTAGCGGGGTACAATGAGCAGTTCTTC
CASSPRLAGYNEQFF
>TRBV7-9|TRBJ1-1|.|.
TGTGCCAGCAGTGTGGGGATCACTGAAGCTTTCTTT
CASSVGITEAFF
>TRBV18|TRBJ1-6|.|.
TGTGCCAGCTCACCATTAGGGGGTGTAGGTTCACCCCTCCACTTT
CASSPLGGVGSPLHF
>TRBV19|TRBJ1-6|few|.
TGTGCCAGTAGTATTAGGGAAAATTCACCCCTCCACTTT
CASSIRENSPLHF
>TRBV19|TRBJ1-5|.|.
TGTGCCAGTACCCCGCCCCGGGGCCGCCAGCCCCAGCATTTT
CASTPPRGRQPQHF
>TRBV18|TRBJ2-6|.|.
TGTGCCAGCTCACCGGTTGCCAGCCTCGCCTCTGGGGCCAACGTCCTGACTTTC
CASSPVASLASGANVLTF
>TRBV24-1|TRBJ2-2|.|.
TGTGCCACCAGTGCCGGGCCGGCCGGGGAGCTGTTTTTT
CATSAGPAGELFF
>TRBV15|TRBJ2-1|few|.
TGTGCCACCAGCTTCCGGGCATTTTACAATGAGCAGTTCTTC
CATSFRAFYNEQFF
>TRBV7-8|TRBJ1-1|many|TRBD1
TGTGCCAGCAGAGGGGGACAGATAACTTTCTTT
CASRGGQITFF
>TRBV5-1|TRBJ2-7|many|.
TGCGCCAGCAGCTTGGTTGGCAGGGTAGTCGACGAGCAGTACTTC
CASSLVGRVVDEQYF
>TRBV2|TRBJ1-6|.|TRBD1
TGTGCCAGCGGGAGGACAGGGGGGGCTCCAAATTCACCCCTCCACTTT
CASGRTGGAPNSPLHF
>TRBV20-1|TRBJ1-1|many|.
TGCAGTGCTAGAGACCTATTGACAGAGAACACTGAAGCTTTCTTT
CSARDLLTENTEAFF
>TRBV19|TRBJ2-7|.|TRBD2
TGTGCCAGTAGTATTAAGGCTAGCGGGAGTCACGAGCAGTACTTC
CASSIKASGSHEQYF
>TRBV11-2|TRBJ2-3|few|.
TGTGCCAGCAGGATTTCCACAGATACGCAGTATTTT
CASRISTDTQYF
>TRBV7-3|TRBJ2-3|many|.
TGTGCCAGCAGCCCCTTAGGGGACCCCACGGGGACGCAGTATTTT
CASSPLGDPTGTQYF
>TRBV7-2|TRBJ2-1|.|.
TGTGCCAGCAGCCCGACAGAGCCCTACTACAATGAGCAGTTCTTC
CASSPTEPYYNEQFF
>TRBV7-9|TRBJ2-7|.|.
TGTGCCAGCAGCTTACGTGGGGGGGGCCCCTACGAGCAGTACTTC
CASSLRGGGPYEQYF
>TRBV7-2|TRBJ2-5|.|.
TGTGCCAGCAGCTTAGGTGTAGGCCTGGAGACCCAGTACTTC
CASSLGVGLETQYF
>TRBV30|TRBJ1-1|many|.
TGTGCCTGGAGTGTCGACAGGAGAACTGAAGCTTTCTTT
CAWSVDRRTEAFF
>TRBV12-3/TRBV12-4|TRBJ1-2|many|TRBD1
TGTGCCAGCAGTTTGGGAGGGGGCAATGGCTACACCTTC
CASSLGGGNGYTF
>TRBV29-1|TRBJ2-1|many|TRBD1
TGCAGCGTTGCCCGGGACAGGGGCGATGAGCAGTTCTTC
CSVARDRGDEQFF
>TRBV24-1|TRBJ2-5|.|TRBD2
TGTGCCACCAGTGCTAGTCAGCGGGGGGGCCAAGAGACCCAGTACTTC
CATSASQRGGQETQYF
>TRBV24-1|TRBJ2-3|once|.
TGTGCCACCAGTGAGCCGGGGGGCCTACCCAAAATCACAGATACGCAGTATTTT
CATSEPGGLPKITDTQYF
>TRBV7-2|TRBJ2-6|many|.
TGTGCCAGCAGCTTAGGACGCGGAGGTGGGGCCAACGTCCTGACTTTC
CASSLGRGGGANVLTF
>TRBV5-1|TRBJ2-7|.|.
TGCGCCAGCACCAGGGGGGGACAGCGAGTCTACGAGCAGTACTTC
CASTRGGQRVYEQYF
>TRBV7-2|TRBJ2-7|.|.
TGTGCCAGCAGCAAGGAGGGAACCGAGCAGTACTTC
CASSKEGTEQYF
>TRBV29-1|TRBJ2-3|.|.
TGCAGCGTTGTAGGATCCGAGAATACGCAGTATTTT
CSVVGSENTQYF
>TRBV7-6|TRBJ1-2|.|.
TGTGCCAGCAGCTTAGGAGCCAGCGGAGCTAACTATGGCTACACCTTC
CASSLGASGANYGYTF
>TRBV7-2|TRBJ2-1|many|.
TGTACCAGCAGCTTAGCCGGGACGGACTACAATGAGCAGTTCTTC
CTSSLAGTDYNEQFF
>TRBV29-1|TRBJ2-7|.|.
TGCAGCGTTGGATCCCCCTACGAGCAGTACTTC
CSVGSPYEQYF
>TRBV25-1|TRBJ1-2|.|TRBD1
TGTGCCAGCAGTGAATATAGGGCGGACAGGGGGCAGGGCTACACCTTC
CASSEYRADRGQGYTF
>TRBV5-8|TRBJ2-5|many|TRBD1
TGTGCCAGCAGCTGGACAGGGGAGACCCAGTACTTC
CASSWTGETQYF
>TRBV6-1|TRBJ2-3|many|.
TGTGCCAGCAGCTATGGGTTGGGCAGAGACACAGATACGCAGTATTTT
CASSYGLGRDTDTQYF
>TRBV5-5|TRBJ2-5|.|TRBD1
TGTGCCAGCAGCTTAGCGGGGACAGGGATCGGGGAGACCCAGTACTTC
CASSLAGTGIGETQYF
>TRBV11-2|TRBJ2-5|many|.
TGTGCCAGCAGCTTAGAACAGGGAGGCTGGGAGACCCAGTACTTC
CASSLEQGGWETQYF
>TRBV2|TRBJ1-4|.|TRBD1
TGTGCCAGCAGAGGTTCGGGACAGATTGAAAAACTGTTTTTT
CASRGSGQIEKLFF
>TRBV18|TRBJ1-2|.|.
TGTGCCAGCTCACCAAGGGACCGGGACTACAATAACTATGGCTACACCTTC
CASSPRDRDYNNYGYTF
>TRBV2|TRBJ1-5|.|.
TGTGCCAGCAGGGTGGACGGAACAGATCAGCCCCAGCATTTT
CASRVDGTDQPQHF